The source of this T cell receptor beta chain is a study of cytomegalovirus exposure and HLA in healthy donors. Study-level information: In a later analysis, the 130 or so validation repertoires were reported to have used the same platform as the roughly 610 first-cohort repertoires. Study-wide results and caveats: According to a subsequent analysis, TCR clusters from the first cohort were inclined to appear together in the 120 validation repertoires. There were some public TCRs occurring in many donors, but most TCR sequences were rare.

Using immunoSEQ multiplex PCR, the repertoire was profiled, and TCRdb retains in-frame clones only, with some absent. This sample carries 160,000 or so clones, approximately 84% of them seen once, and the ten largest clones take roughly 10%. As regards this clone: Its antigen remains unidentified.

Sequencing used PBMCs. This receptor was taken from a man younger than 40 in good health and CMV-seropositive.

CDR3 bases: TGCAGCGTCGGCGGAGATCAAGAGACCCAGTACTTC. Translated: CSVGGDQETQYF. The chain combines TRBV29-1 with TRBJ2-5; no firm D call. The ends were cut back, 6 bases at V and 2 bases at J, with 10 bases in the middle. The CDR3 is 12 residues long. CDR1 and CDR2 from the germline V gene are SQVTM and ANQGSEA. Together with reference TRBV29-1 and TRBJ2-5, the CDR3 gives the full variable domain: SAVISQKPSRDICQRGTSLTIQCQVDSQVTMMFWYRQQPGQSLTLIATANQGSEATYESGFVIDKFPISRPNLTFSTLTVSNMSPEDSSIYLCSVGGDQETQYFGPGTRLLVL.